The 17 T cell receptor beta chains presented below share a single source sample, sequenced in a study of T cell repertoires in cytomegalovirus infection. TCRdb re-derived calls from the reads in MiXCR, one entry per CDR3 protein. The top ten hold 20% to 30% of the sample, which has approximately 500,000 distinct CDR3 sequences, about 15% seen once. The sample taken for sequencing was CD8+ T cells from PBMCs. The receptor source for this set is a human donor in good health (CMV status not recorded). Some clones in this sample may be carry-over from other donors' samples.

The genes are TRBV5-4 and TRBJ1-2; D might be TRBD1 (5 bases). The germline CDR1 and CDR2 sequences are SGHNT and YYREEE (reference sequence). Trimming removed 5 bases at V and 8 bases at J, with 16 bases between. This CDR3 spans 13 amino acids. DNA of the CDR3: TGTGCCAGCAGGGGATGGCAGGGCTTGGGCTACACCTTC. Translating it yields CASRGWQGLGYTF.

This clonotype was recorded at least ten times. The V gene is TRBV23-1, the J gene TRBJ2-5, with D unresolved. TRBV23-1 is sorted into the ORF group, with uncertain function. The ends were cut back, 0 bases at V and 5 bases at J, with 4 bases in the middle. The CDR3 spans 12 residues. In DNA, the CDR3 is TGCGCCAGCAGTCAATCTGGCGAGACCCAGTACTTC. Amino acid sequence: CASSQSGETQYF.

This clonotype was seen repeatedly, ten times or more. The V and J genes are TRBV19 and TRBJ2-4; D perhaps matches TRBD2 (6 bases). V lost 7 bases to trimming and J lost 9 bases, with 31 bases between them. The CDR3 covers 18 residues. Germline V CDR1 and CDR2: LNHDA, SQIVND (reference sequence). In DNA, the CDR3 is TGTGCCAGTACCCATGGGGCATGGGGAGGAAACCCCCGAAGCATTCAGTACTTC. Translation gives CASTHGAWGGNPRSIQYF.

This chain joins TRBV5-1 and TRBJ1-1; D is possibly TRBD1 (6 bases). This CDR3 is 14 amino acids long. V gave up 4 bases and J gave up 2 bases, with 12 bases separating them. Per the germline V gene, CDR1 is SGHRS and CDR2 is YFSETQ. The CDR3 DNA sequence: TGCGCCAGCAGCGACCTGACAGGAAACACTGAAGCTTTCTTT. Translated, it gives CASSDLTGNTEAFF. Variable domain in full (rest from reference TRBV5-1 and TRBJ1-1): KAGVTQTPRYLIKTRGQQVTLSCSPISGHRSVSWYQQTPGQGLQFLFEYFSETQRNKGNFPGRFSGRQFSNSRSEMNVSTLELGDSALYLCASSDLTGNTEAFFGQGTRLTVV.

The CDR3 is CASSYFRSLNEKLFF. The CDR3 nucleotides are TGTGCCAGCAGTTACTTTCGCAGCCTTAATGAAAAACTGTTTTTT. The chain carries TRBV6-5 and TRBJ1-4; no clear D gene. Per germline, CDR1 MNHEY and CDR2 SVGAGI. There are 15 residues in the CDR3. Trimming pared 1 base from V and 4 bases from J, leaving 10 bases between.

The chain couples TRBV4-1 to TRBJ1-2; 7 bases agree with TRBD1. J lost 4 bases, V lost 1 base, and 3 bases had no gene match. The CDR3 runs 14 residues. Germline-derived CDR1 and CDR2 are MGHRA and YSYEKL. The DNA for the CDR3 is TGCGCCAGCAGCCAAGCCGGGACAGCCTATGGCTACACCTTC. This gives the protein CASSQAGTAYGYTF.

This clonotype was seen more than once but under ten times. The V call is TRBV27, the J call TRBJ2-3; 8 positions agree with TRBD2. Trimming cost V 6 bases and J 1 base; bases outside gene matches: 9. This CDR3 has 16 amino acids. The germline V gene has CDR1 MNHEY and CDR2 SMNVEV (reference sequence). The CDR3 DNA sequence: TGTGCCAGCAGGGAACTTCGGGGGGGGGGCACAGATACGCAGTATTTT. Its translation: CASRELRGGGTDTQYF.

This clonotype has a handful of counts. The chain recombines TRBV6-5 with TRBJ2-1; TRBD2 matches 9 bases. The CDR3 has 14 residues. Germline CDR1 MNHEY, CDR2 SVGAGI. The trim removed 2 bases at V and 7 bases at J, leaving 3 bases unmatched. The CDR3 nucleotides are TGTGCCAGCAGTTACGGGCTAGCGGGGAATGAGCAGTTCTTC. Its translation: CASSYGLAGNEQFF.

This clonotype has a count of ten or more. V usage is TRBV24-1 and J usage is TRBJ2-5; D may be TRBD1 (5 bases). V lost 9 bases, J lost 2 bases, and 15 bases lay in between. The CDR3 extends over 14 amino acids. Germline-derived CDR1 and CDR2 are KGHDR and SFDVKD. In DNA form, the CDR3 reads TGTGCCACCGCCTCCTTCGACAGTCAAGAGACCCAGTACTTC. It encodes CATASFDSQETQYF.

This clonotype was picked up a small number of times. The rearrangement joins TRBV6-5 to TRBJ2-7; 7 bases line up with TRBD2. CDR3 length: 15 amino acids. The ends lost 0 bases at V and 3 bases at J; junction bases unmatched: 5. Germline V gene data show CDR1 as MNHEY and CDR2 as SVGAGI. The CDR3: CASSYSTSANYEQYF. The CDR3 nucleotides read TGTGCCAGCAGTTACTCTACTAGCGCGAACTACGAGCAGTACTTC.

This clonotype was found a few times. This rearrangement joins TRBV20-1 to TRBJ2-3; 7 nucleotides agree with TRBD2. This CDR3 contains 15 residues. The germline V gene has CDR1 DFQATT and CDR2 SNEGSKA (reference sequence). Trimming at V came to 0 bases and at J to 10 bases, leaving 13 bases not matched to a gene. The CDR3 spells CSARDNKRGGDAQYF. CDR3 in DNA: TGCAGTGCTAGAGATAACAAGCGGGGAGGCGACGCGCAGTATTTT.

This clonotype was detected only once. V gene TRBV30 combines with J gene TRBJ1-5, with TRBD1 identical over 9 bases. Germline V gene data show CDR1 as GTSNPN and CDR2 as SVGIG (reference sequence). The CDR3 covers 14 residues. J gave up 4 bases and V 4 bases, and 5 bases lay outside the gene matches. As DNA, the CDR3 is TGTGCCTGGACCTCGGGACAGGGAAATCAGCCCCAGCATTTT. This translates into CAWTSGQGNQPQHF.

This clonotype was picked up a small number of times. CDR3 residues: CASSQGLAGEEETQYF. CDR3 sequence (DNA): TGTGCCAGTAGCCAGGGACTAGCGGGAGAGGAAGAGACCCAGTACTTC. V and J are TRBV19 and TRBJ2-5, with 14 bases aligning to TRBD2. The CDR3 length is 16 residues. Germline V gene lookup returns CDR1 LNHDA and CDR2 SQIVND (reference sequence). V lost 6 bases, J lost 3 bases, and 6 bases stayed unmatched.

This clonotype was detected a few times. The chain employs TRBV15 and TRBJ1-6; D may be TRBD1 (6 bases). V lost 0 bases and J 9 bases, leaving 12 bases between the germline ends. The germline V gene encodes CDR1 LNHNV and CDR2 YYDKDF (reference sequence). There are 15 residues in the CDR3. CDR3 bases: TGTGCCACCAGCAGAGATGGAGGGGGAAGTTCACCCCTCCACTTT. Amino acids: CATSRDGGGSSPLHF.

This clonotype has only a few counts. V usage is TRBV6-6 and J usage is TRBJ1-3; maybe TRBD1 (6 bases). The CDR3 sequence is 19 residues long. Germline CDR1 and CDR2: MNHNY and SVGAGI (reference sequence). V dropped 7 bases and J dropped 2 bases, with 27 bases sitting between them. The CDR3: CASNNWTWDTPVTGNTIYF. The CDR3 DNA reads TGTGCCAGCAATAATTGGACTTGGGACACCCCGGTTACTGGAAACACCATATATTTT.

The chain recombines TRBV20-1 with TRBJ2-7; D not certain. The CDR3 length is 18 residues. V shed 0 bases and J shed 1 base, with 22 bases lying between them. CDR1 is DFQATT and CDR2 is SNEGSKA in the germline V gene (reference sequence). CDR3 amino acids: CSARDLEVIGACSYEQYF. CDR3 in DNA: TGCAGTGCTAGAGATCTAGAGGTAATAGGAGCATGTTCCTACGAGCAGTACTTC.

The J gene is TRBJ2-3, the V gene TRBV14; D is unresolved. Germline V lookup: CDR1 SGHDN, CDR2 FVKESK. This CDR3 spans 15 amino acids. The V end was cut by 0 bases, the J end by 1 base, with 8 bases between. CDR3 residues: CASSQDLIGTDTQYF. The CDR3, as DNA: TGTGCCAGCAGCCAAGACCTAATTGGCACAGATACGCAGTATTTT. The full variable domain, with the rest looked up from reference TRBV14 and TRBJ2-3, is EAGVTQFPSHSVIEKGQTVTLRCDPISGHDNLYWYRRVMGKEIKFLLHFVKESKQDESGMPNNRFLAERTGGTYSTLKVQPAELEDSGVYFCASSQDLIGTDTQYFGPGTRLTVL.